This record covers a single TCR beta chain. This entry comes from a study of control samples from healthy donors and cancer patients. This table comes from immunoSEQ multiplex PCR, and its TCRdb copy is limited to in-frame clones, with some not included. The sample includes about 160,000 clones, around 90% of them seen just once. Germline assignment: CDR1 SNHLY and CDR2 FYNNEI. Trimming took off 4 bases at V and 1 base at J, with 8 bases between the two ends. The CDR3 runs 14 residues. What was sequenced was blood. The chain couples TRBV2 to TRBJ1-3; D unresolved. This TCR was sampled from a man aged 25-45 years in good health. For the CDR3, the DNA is TGTGCCAGCAGTGCCGAGGGTTCTGGAAACACCATATATTTT. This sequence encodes CASSAEGSGNTIYF.